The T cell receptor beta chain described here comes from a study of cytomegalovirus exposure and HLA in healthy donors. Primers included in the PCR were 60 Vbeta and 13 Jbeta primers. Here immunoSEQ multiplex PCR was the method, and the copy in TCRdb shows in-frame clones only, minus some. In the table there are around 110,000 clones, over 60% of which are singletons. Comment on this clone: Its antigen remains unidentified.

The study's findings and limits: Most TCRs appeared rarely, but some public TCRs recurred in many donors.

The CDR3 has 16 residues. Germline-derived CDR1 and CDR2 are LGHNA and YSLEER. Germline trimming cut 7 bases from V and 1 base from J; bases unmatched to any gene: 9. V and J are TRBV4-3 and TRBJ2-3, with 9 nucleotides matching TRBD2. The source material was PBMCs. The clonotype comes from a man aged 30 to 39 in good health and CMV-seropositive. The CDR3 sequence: CASIRGTSRGTDTQYF. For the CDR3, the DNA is TGCGCCAGCATCCGGGGGACTAGCCGAGGCACAGATACGCAGTATTTT.